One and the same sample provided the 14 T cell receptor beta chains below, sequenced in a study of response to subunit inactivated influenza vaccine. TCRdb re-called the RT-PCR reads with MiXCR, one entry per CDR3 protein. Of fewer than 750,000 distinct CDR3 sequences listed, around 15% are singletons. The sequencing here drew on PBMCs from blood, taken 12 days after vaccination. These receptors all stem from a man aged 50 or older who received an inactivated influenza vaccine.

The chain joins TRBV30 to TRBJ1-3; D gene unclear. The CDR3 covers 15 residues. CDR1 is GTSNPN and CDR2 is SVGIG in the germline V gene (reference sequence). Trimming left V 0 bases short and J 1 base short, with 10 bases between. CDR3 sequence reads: CAWSVLEISGNTIYF. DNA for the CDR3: TGTGCCTGGAGTGTACTTGAGATTTCTGGAAACACCATATATTTT.

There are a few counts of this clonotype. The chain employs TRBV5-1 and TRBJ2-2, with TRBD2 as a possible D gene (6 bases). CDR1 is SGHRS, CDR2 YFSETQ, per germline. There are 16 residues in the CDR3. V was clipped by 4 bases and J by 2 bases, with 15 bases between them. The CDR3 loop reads CASSPFVGGNTGELFF. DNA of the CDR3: TGCGCCAGCAGCCCCTTCGTGGGAGGCAACACCGGGGAGCTGTTTTTT.

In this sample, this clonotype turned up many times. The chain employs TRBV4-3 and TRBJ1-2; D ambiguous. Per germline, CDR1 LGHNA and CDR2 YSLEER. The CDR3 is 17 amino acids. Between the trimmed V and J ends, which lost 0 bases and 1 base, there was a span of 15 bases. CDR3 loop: CASSQELPLASNYGYTF. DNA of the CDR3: TGCGCCAGCAGCCAAGAATTGCCGCTTGCAAGTAACTATGGCTACACCTTC.

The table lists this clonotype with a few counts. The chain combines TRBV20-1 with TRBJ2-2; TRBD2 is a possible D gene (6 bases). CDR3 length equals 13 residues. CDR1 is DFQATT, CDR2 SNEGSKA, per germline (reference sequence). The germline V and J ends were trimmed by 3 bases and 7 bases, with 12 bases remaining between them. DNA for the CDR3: TGCAGTGCTAGTGTTTCCGGGGGCGGGGAGCTGTTTTTT. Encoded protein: CSASVSGGGELFF.

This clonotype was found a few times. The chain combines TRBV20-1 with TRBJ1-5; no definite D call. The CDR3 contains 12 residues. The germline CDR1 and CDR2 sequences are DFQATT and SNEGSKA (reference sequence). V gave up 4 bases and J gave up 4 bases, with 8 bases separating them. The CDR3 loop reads CSATLGNQPQHF. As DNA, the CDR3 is TGCAGTGCTACGTTGGGAAATCAGCCCCAGCATTTT.

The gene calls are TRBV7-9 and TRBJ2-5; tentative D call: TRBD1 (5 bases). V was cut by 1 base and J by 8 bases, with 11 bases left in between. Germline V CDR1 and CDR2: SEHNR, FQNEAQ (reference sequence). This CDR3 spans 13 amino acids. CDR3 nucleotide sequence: TGTGCCAGCAGCTTAGGCAAGGACAAAACCCAGTACTTC. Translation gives CASSLGKDKTQYF.

The chain's CDR3 is CASSLGWNSYEQYF. In DNA form, the CDR3 reads TGTGCCAGCAGTTTAGGATGGAATTCCTACGAGCAGTACTTC. The chain links TRBV12-3 or TRBV12-4 to TRBJ2-7; D gene uncertain. V was clipped by 1 base and J by 1 base, with 8 bases between them. The CDR3 length is 14 residues.

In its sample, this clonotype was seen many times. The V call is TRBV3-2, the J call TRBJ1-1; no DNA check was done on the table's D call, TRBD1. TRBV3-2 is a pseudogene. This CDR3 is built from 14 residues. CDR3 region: CASTLGQTNTEAFF. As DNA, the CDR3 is TGTGCCAGCACCTTAGGACAGACGAACACTGAAGCTTTCTTT.

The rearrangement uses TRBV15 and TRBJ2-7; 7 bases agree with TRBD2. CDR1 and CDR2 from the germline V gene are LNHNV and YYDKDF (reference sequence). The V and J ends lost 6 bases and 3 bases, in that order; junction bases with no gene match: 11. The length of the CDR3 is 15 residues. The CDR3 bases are TGTGCCACCAGTCCCCGACCCGGGGGGTACTACGAGCAGTACTTC. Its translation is CATSPRPGGYYEQYF.

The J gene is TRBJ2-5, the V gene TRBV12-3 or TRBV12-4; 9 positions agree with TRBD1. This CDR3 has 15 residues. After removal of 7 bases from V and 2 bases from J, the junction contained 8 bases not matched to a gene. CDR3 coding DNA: TGTGCCAGCACCTTCGGACAGGGGAGACAAGAGACCCAGTACTTC. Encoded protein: CASTFGQGRQETQYF.

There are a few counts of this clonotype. The CDR3 here is CASRGTDPTRQYF. CDR3 nucleotides: TGTGCCAGCCGTGGGACAGACCCTACGAGGCAGTACTTC. This rearrangement joins TRBV7-9 to TRBJ2-7; 7 bases align to TRBD1. The CDR3 consists of 13 residues. V lost 8 bases to trimming and J lost 9 bases; unmatched junction nucleotides: 13. From germline, CDR1 is SEHNR and CDR2 FQNEAQ (reference sequence).

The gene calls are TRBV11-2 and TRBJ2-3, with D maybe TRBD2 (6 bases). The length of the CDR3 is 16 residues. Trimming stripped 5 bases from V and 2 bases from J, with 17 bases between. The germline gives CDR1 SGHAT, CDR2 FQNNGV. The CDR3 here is CASSPVRRGSTDTQYF. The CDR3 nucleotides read TGTGCCAGCAGCCCCGTCCGGCGGGGATCCACAGATACGCAGTATTTT.

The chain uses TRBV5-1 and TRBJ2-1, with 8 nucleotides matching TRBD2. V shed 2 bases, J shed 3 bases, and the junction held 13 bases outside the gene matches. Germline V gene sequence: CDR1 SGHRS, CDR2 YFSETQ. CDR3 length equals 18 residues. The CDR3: CASSFNGRASIDYNEQFF. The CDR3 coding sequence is TGCGCCAGCAGCTTTAACGGGAGGGCTTCTATTGACTACAATGAGCAGTTCTTC.

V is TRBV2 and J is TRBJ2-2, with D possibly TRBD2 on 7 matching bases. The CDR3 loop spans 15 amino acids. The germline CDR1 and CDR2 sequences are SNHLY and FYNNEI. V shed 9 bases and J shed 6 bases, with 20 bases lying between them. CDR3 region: CARTREGVWAGELFF. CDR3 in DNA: TGTGCCAGGACCAGGGAGGGGGTATGGGCCGGGGAGCTGTTTTTT.